What follows are 18 T cell receptor beta chains derived from one specimen sequenced in a study of CD8+ T cells in alopecia areata. Isolated RNA was reverse transcribed into cDNA used as the sequencing template. Only in-frame clones appear in the TCRdb table, and some are missing; sequencing was by immunoSEQ multiplex PCR. This repertoire shows around 190,000 clones, 64% found once; its top ten account for roughly 1.3%. The treatment was: oral pan-JAK inhibitor, 5-10 mg twice daily. Sample: CD4+ T cells sorted from blood, taken between weeks 47 and 50, from a patient treated with tofacitinib. The origin of the receptors is a human donor with alopecia areata.

The chain joins TRBV5-1 to TRBJ2-3; D may correspond to TRBD1 or TRBD2 (5 bases each). Germline V CDR1 and CDR2: SGHRS, YFSETQ. The CDR3 length is 14 residues. V lost 4 bases, J lost 0 bases, and 9 bases lay in between. CDR3 amino acids: CASSPGPSTDTQYF. The CDR3 bases are TGCGCCAGCAGCCCGGGACCTAGCACAGATACGCAGTATTTT.

V gene TRBV2 combines with J gene TRBJ2-7; D call uncertain. The V and J ends lost 7 bases and 4 bases respectively, with 17 bases between them. Germline CDR1 SNHLY, CDR2 FYNNEI. There are 14 residues in the CDR3. The CDR3 DNA follows: TGTGCCAGCACCCCGGCCCCAAGGAAGTACGAGCAGTACTTC. Its protein is CASTPAPRKYEQYF.

In its sample, this clone was seen once. Other DNA sequences from this sample encode an identical CDR3 as well. The chain couples TRBV9 to TRBJ2-3; 9 nucleotides align to TRBD2. The CDR3 consists of 14 residues. CDR1 and CDR2 (germline): SGDLS, YYNGEE. V trimming: 2 bases; J trimming: 6 bases; junction bases outside the gene matches: 4. The CDR3 region is CASSVAGGPDTQYF. As DNA, the CDR3 is TGTGCCAGCAGCGTGGCGGGGGGGCCCGATACGCAGTATTTT.

About this clone itself: At the DNA level, this CDR3 is encoded by other sequences in the same sample as well. The J gene is TRBJ2-7, the V gene TRBV5-1; D not resolved. The V gene's germline CDR1 is SGHRS and CDR2 YFSETQ. This CDR3 has 13 amino acids. Trimming removed 0 bases at V and 0 bases at J, with 4 bases between. CDR3 in amino acids: CASSLDNSYEQYF. Written as DNA, the CDR3 is TGCGCCAGCAGCTTGGACAACTCCTACGAGCAGTACTTC. Complete variable domain (other parts from reference TRBV5-1 and TRBJ2-7): KAGVTQTPRYLIKTRGQQVTLSCSPISGHRSVSWYQQTPGQGLQFLFEYFSETQRNKGNFPGRFSGRQFSNSRSEMNVSTLELGDSALYLCASSLDNSYEQYFGPGTRLTVT.

V is TRBV6-5 and J is TRBJ1-5; D is uncertain. CDR3 length equals 15 residues. Trimming removed 0 bases at V and 5 bases at J, with 11 bases between. The germline V gene encodes CDR1 MNHEY and CDR2 SVGAGI. CDR3 residues: CASSYSSNADQPQHF. The CDR3 DNA follows: TGTGCCAGCAGTTACTCGAGTAATGCGGATCAGCCCCAGCATTTT.

This chain links TRBV19 with TRBJ2-1; D perhaps matches TRBD2 (6 bases). The CDR3 length is 14 residues. Germline V gene sequence: CDR1 LNHDA, CDR2 SQIVND (reference sequence). Trimming removed 6 bases from V and 4 bases from J, with 13 bases in between. The CDR3 DNA reads TGTGCCAGTAGCCGTCTGGGGGGTTACAATGAGCAGTTCTTC. Translating gives CASSRLGGYNEQFF. Full variable domain (outside the CDR3, taken from reference TRBV19 and TRBJ2-1): DGGITQSPKYLFRKEGQNVTLSCEQNLNHDAMYWYRQDPGQGLRLIYYSQIVNDFQKGDIAEGYSVSREKKESFPLTVTSAQKNPTAFYLCASSRLGGYNEQFFGPGTRLTVL.

The genes are TRBV29-1 and TRBJ1-2; 8 nucleotides align to TRBD1. There are 13 residues in the CDR3. Trimming removed 4 bases from V and 3 bases from J; junction bases left unmatched: 4. Germline CDR1 reads SQVTM; CDR2 reads ANQGSEA. This chain's CDR3 is CSVARGRDYGYTF. For the CDR3, the DNA is TGCAGCGTTGCCAGGGGGCGCGACTATGGCTACACCTTC.

The chain recombines TRBV13 with TRBJ1-1; D unresolved. The CDR3 is made up of 13 amino acids. The germline V gene has CDR1 PRHDT and CDR2 FYEKMQ (reference sequence). Between the trimmed V and J ends, which lost 6 bases and 1 base, there was a span of 9 bases. CDR3 coding DNA: TGTGCCAGCAGACAGCCCGGGAACACTGAAGCTTTCTTT. This encodes CASRQPGNTEAFF.

This clone was picked up a small number of times. This chain uses TRBV7-2 with TRBJ2-2, with 8 bases that match TRBD1. Germline-derived CDR1 and CDR2 are SGHTA and FQGNSA. The V segment lost 5 bases and the J segment 5 bases; nucleotides outside the gene matches: 7. The CDR3 consists of 15 residues. The CDR3 loop is CASSRTGSSTGELFF. The CDR3 DNA reads as TGTGCCAGCAGCCGGACAGGGTCAAGTACCGGGGAGCTGTTTTTT.

V and J are TRBV18 and TRBJ1-1; TRBD1 matches at 11 bases. CDR3 length: 16 residues. Germline assignment: CDR1 KGHSH and CDR2 LQKENI. Trimming cost V 6 bases and J 4 bases; bases outside gene matches: 10. The CDR3 spells CASSPGQGGLGTEAFF. For the CDR3, the DNA is TGTGCCAGCTCCCCGGGACAGGGGGGCCTCGGCACTGAAGCTTTCTTT.

CDR3 in amino acids: CASSLRGPTESYEQYF. The CDR3 nucleotides are TGTGCCAGCAGCTTGAGAGGGCCGACGGAGTCCTACGAGCAGTACTTC. V is TRBV5-6 and J is TRBJ2-7; D is perhaps TRBD2 (5 bases). Germline loops: CDR1 SGHDT, CDR2 YYEEEE. This CDR3 region has 16 residues. V was pared by 1 base and J by 1 base, with 15 bases between.

The V and J genes are TRBV30 and TRBJ2-2; TRBD1 matches 10 bases. CDR1 GTSNPN and CDR2 SVGIG come from the germline V gene (reference sequence). The CDR3 extends over 17 amino acids. V dropped 5 bases and J dropped 7; count of bases not matched to a gene: 16. This chain's CDR3 is CAWGTQGQGIRDGELFF. CDR3 coding DNA: TGTGCCTGGGGTACCCAGGGACAGGGGATCAGGGACGGGGAGCTGTTTTTT. Full variable domain (outside the CDR3, taken from reference TRBV30 and TRBJ2-2): SQTIHQWPATLVQPVGSPLSLECTVEGTSNPNLYWYRQAAGRGLQLLFYSVGIGQISSEVPQNLSASRPQDRQFILSSKKLLLSDSGFYLCAWGTQGQGIRDGELFFGEGSRLTVL.

This chain links TRBV7-2 with TRBJ2-3; unclear D gene. CDR1 and CDR2 (germline): SGHTA, FQGNSA. There are 12 residues in the CDR3. Trimming left V 6 bases short and J 0 bases short, with 4 bases between. The CDR3 DNA reads as TGTGCCAGCAGATCTAGCACAGATACGCAGTATTTT. This sequence encodes CASRSSTDTQYF.

CDR3 nucleotides: TGTGCCTGGATTCGCCGGGACGATGGGTCCAATGGCTACACCTTC. Translation: CAWIRRDDGSNGYTF. The chain has TRBV30 and TRBJ1-2; D is possibly TRBD1 (5 bases). This CDR3 is 15 amino acids long. V was clipped by 4 bases and J by 6 bases, with 21 bases between them. CDR1 is GTSNPN and CDR2 is SVGIG in the germline V gene (reference sequence).

The chain combines TRBV29-1 with TRBJ1-1, with D unclear. The CDR3 is made up of 11 amino acids. The germline V gene has CDR1 SQVTM and CDR2 ANQGSEA. The CDR3 nucleotides read TGCAGTGGGTGGAAGAACACTGAAGCTTTCTTT. It is translated as CSGWKNTEAFF. The full variable domain, rest sourced from reference TRBV29-1 and TRBJ1-1, is SAVISQKPSRDICQRGTSLTIQCQVDSQVTMMFWYRQQPGQSLTLIATANQGSEATYESGFVIDKFPISRPNLTFSTLTVSNMSPEDSSIYLCSGWKNTEAFFGQGTRLTVV.

CDR3 protein: CAWSSGDAYEQYF. The CDR3 DNA is TGTGCCTGGAGTTCTGGGGACGCCTACGAGCAGTACTTC. The rearrangement joins TRBV30 to TRBJ2-7; tentatively, D is TRBD1 or TRBD2 (5 bases each). V was cut by 2 bases and J by 2 bases, with 10 bases left in between. CDR3 length: 13 amino acids. Germline loops: CDR1 GTSNPN, CDR2 SVGIG (reference sequence).

V gene TRBV30 combines with J gene TRBJ2-5, with D uncertain. The CDR3 is 14 residues long. The germline V gene encodes CDR1 GTSNPN and CDR2 SVGIG (reference sequence). V was clipped by 4 bases and J by 5 bases, with 17 bases between them. CDR3 sequence reads: CAWTPTRLEETQYF. The CDR3 bases are TGTGCCTGGACTCCGACGCGCCTAGAGGAGACCCAGTACTTC.

The gene calls are TRBV30 and TRBJ2-2; no clear D. The V gene's germline CDR1 is GTSNPN and CDR2 SVGIG (reference sequence). The CDR3 runs 12 residues. With 5 bases removed from V and 0 bases from J, the gap between germline ends came to 4 bases. Here the CDR3 DNA reads TGTGCCTGGGGTTCGAACACCGGGGAGCTGTTTTTT. Translation gives CAWGSNTGELFF.